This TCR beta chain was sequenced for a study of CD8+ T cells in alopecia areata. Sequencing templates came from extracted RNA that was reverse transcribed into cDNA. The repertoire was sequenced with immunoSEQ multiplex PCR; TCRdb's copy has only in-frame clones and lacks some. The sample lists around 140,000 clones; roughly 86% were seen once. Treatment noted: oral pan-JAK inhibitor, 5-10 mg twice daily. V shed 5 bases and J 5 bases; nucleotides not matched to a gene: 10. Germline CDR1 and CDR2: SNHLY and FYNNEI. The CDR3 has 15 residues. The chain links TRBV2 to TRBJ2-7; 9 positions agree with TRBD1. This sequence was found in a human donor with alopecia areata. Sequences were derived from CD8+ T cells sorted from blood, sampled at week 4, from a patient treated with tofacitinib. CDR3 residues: CASSPPGQGINEQYF. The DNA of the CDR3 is TGTGCCAGCAGTCCGCCGGGACAGGGTATAAACGAGCAGTACTTC.